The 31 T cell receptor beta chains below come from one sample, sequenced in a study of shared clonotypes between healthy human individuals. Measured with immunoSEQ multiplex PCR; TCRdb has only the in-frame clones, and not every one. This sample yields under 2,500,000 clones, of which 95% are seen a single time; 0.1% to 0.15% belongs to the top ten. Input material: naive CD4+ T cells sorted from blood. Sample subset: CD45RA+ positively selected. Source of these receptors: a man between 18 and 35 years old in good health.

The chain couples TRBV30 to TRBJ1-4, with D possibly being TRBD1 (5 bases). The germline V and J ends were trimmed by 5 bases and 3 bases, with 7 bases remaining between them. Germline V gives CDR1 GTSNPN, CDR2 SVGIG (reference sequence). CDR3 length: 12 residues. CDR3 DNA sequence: TGTGCCTGGGGACAATCTAATGAAAAACTGTTTTTT. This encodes CAWGQSNEKLFF.

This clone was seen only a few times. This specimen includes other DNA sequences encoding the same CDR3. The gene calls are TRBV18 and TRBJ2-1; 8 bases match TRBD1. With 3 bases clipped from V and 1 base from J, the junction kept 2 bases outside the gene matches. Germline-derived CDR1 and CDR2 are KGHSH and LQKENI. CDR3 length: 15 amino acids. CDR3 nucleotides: TGTGCCAGCTCACCCGGACAGGGTTCCTACAATGAGCAGTTCTTC. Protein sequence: CASSPGQGSYNEQFF.

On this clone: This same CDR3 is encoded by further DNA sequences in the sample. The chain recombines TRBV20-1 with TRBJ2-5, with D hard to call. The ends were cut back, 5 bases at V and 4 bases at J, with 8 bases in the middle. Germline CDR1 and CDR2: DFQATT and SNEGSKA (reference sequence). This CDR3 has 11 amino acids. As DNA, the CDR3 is TGCAGTGCTTATCCCGGAGAGACCCAGTACTTC. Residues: CSAYPGETQYF.

The CDR3 spells CASSSILGLTSNEQFF. CDR3 DNA: TGTGCCAGCAGCTCGATTCTAGGGTTGACTTCCAATGAGCAGTTCTTC. The chain combines TRBV11-2 with TRBJ2-1; D is unresolved. CDR1 and CDR2 (germline): SGHAT, FQNNGV. The CDR3 length is 16 residues. Trimming took 4 bases from V and 6 from J, leaving 19 bases between them.

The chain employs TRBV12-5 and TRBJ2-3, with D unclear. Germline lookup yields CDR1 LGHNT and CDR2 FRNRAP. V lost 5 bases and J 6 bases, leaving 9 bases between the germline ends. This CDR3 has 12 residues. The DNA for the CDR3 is TGTGCTAGTGGTCTCCAGAGGGATACGCAGTATTTT. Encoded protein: CASGLQRDTQYF.

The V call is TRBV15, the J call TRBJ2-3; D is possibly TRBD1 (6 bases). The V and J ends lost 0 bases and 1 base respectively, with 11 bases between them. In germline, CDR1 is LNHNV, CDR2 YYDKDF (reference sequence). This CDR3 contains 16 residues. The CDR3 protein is CATSRDRTVRTDTQYF. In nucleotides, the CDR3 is TGTGCCACCAGCAGAGATAGGACAGTTCGCACAGATACGCAGTATTTT.

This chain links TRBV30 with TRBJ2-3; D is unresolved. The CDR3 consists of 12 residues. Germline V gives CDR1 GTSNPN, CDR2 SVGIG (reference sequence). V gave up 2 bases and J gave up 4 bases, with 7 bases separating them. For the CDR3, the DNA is TGTGCCTGGAGTCTTGCAGCAGATACGCAGTATTTT. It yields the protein CAWSLAADTQYF.

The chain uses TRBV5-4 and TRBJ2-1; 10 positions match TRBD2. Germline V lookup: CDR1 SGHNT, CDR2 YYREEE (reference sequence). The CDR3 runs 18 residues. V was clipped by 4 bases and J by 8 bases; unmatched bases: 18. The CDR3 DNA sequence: TGTGCCAGCAGCCCCCAGCCTTTCCCTAGCGGGAGTATAGATGAGCAGTTCTTC. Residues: CASSPQPFPSGSIDEQFF.

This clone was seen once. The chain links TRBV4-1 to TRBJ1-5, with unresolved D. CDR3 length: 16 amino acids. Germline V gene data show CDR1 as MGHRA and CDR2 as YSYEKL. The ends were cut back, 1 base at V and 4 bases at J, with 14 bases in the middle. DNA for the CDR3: TGCGCCAGCAGCCAAGCCGGCTGGGAGGCGAATCAGCCCCAGCATTTT. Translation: CASSQAGWEANQPQHF.

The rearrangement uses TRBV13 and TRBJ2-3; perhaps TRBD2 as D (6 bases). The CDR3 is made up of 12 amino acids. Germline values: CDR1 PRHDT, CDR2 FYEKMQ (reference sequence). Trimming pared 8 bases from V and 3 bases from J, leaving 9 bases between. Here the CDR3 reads CASSAGTDTQYF. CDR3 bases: TGTGCCAGCTCCGCGGGAACAGATACGCAGTATTTT. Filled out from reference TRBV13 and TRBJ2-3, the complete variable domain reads AAGVIQSPRHLIKEKRETATLKCYPIPRHDTVYWYQQGPGQDPQFLISFYEKMQSDKGSIPDRFSAQQFSDYHSELNMSSLELGDSALYFCASSAGTDTQYFGPGTRLTVL.

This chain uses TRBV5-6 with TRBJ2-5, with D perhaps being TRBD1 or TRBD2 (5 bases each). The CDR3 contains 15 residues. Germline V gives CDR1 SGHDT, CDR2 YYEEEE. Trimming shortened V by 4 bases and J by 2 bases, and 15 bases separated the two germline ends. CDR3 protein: CASSQSGGIQETQYF. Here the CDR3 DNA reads TGTGCCAGCAGCCAGAGTGGGGGTATTCAAGAGACCCAGTACTTC.

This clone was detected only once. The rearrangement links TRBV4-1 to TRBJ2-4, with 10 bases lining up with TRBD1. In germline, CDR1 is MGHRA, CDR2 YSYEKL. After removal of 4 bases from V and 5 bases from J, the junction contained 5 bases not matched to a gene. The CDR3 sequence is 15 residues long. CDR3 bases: TGCGCCAGCAGCCTCGCCGGGACAGGGGAAAACATTCAGTACTTC. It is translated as CASSLAGTGENIQYF.

CDR3 loop: CASSLGGSEQYF. In DNA form, the CDR3 reads TGTGCCAGCAGTCTTGGCGGGAGCGAGCAGTACTTC. This chain links TRBV2 with TRBJ2-7, with 7 positions matching TRBD2. The CDR3 runs to 12 residues. In germline, CDR1 is SNHLY, CDR2 FYNNEI. Trimming cost V 5 bases and J 6 bases; bases outside gene matches: 4.

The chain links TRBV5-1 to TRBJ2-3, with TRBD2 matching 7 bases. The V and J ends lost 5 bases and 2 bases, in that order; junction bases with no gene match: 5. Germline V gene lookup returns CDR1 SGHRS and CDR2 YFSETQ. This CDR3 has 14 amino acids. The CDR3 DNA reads TGCGCCAGCAGTCTAGCGGCCACCACAGATACGCAGTATTTT. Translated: CASSLAATTDTQYF.

The CDR3 DNA reads as TGTGCCAGCAGCTCCGACGGAGGGGGATCCTACGAGCAGTACTTC. The encoded protein is CASSSDGGGSYEQYF. The chain is built from TRBV5-5 and TRBJ2-7; D assignment may be TRBD1 or TRBD2 (6 bases each). Germline V gene sequence: CDR1 SGHKS, CDR2 YYEKEE (reference sequence). There are 15 residues in the CDR3. Trimming shortened V by 3 bases and J by 1 base, and 14 bases separated the two germline ends.

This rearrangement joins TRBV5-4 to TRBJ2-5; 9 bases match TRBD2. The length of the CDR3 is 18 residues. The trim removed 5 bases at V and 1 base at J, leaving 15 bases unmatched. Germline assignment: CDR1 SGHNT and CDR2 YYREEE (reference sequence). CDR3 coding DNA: TGTGCCAGCAGACCCGGGGGAGAGCGGGGGGCCATCCAAGAGACCCAGTACTTC. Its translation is CASRPGGERGAIQETQYF.

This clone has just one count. The CDR3 here is CASSLAGGRGAFF. For the CDR3, the DNA is TGTGCCAGCAGCTTAGCCGGGGGGCGCGGAGCTTTCTTT. The chain couples TRBV11-2 to TRBJ1-1; D may be TRBD1 (6 bases). Deletions cut 1 base from V and 10 bases from J, with 13 bases between. The CDR3 has 13 residues. Germline V gene data show CDR1 as SGHAT and CDR2 as FQNNGV.

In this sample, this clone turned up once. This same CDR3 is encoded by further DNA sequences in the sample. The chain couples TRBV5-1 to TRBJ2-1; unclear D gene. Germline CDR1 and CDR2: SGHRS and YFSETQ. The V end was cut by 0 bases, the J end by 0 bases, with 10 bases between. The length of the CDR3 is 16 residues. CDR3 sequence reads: CASSLAGGSSYNEQFF. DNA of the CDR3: TGCGCCAGCAGCTTGGCTGGCGGCAGCTCCTACAATGAGCAGTTCTTC.

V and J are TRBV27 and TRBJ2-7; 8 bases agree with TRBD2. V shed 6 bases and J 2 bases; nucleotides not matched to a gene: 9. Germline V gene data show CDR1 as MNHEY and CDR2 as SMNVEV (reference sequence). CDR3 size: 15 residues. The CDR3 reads CASSLKAGATYEQYF. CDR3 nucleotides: TGTGCCAGCAGCCTTAAAGCGGGAGCAACCTACGAGCAGTACTTC.

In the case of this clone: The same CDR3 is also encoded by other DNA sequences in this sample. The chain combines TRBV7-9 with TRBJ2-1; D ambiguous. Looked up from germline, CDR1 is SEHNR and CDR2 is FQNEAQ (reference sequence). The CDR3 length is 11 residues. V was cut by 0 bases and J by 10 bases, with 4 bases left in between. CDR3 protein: CASSLAGEQFF. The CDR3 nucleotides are TGTGCCAGCAGCTTAGCAGGGGAGCAGTTCTTC. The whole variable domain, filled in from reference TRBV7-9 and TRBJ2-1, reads DTGVSQNPRHKITKRGQNVTFRCDPISEHNRLYWYRQTLGQGPEFLTYFQNEAQLEKSRLLSDRFSAERPKGSFSTLEIQRTEQGDSAMYLCASSLAGEQFFGPGTRLTVL.

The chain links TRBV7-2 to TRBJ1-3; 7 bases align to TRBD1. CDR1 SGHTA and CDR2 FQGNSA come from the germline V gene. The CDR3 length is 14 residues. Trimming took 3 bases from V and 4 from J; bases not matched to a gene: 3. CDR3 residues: CASSFQGVGNTIYF. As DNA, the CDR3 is TGTGCCAGCAGCTTTCAGGGGGTCGGAAACACCATATATTTT.

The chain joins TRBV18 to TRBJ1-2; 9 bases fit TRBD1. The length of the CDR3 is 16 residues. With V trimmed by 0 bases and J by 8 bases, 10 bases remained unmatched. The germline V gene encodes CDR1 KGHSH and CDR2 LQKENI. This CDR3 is CASSPPGQGLLVGYTF. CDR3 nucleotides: TGTGCCAGCTCACCACCGGGACAGGGTCTATTGGTCGGCTACACCTTC.

CDR3 in DNA: TGTGCCTGGAGTGTATTAGTCGGTACAGATACGCAGTATTTT. Its translation: CAWSVLVGTDTQYF. The chain employs TRBV30 and TRBJ2-3; D call uncertain. Germline loops: CDR1 GTSNPN, CDR2 SVGIG (reference sequence). The CDR3 totals 14 residues. The V end was cut by 0 bases, the J end by 3 bases, with 10 bases between.

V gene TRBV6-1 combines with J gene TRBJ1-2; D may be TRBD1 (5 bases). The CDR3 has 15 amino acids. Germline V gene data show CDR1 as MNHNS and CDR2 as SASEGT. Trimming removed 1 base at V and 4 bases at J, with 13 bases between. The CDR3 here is CASSEGGVLIYGYTF. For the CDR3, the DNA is TGTGCCAGCAGTGAAGGAGGGGTACTCATCTATGGCTACACCTTC.

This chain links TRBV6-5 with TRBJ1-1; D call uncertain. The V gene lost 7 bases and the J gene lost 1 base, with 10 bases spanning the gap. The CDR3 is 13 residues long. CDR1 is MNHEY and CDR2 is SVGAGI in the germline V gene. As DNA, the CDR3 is TGTGCCAGCAAGAATGTGGGGAACACTGAAGCTTTCTTT. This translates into CASKNVGNTEAFF.

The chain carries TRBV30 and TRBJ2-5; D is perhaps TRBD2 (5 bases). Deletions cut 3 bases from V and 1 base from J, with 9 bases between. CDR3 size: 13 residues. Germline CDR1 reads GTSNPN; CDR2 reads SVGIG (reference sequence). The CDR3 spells CAWRTIVQETQYF. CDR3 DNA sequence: TGTGCCTGGAGGACTATCGTCCAAGAGACCCAGTACTTC.

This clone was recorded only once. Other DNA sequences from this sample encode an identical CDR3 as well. The CDR3 loop is CASSPGQGLGSPLHF. The DNA for the CDR3 is TGTGCCAGCTCACCGGGACAGGGTCTGGGTTCACCCCTCCACTTT. The chain recombines TRBV18 with TRBJ1-6, with 9 nucleotides matching TRBD1. V was pared by 3 bases and J by 9 bases, with 6 bases of the junction left unmatched. There are 15 residues in the CDR3. CDR1 is KGHSH, CDR2 LQKENI, per germline.

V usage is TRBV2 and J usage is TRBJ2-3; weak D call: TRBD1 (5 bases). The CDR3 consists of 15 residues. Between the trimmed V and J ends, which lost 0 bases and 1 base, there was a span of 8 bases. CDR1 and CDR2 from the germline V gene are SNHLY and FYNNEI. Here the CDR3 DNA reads TGTGCCAGCAGTGAAGCAACCAGGGGCACAGATACGCAGTATTTT. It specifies CASSEATRGTDTQYF.

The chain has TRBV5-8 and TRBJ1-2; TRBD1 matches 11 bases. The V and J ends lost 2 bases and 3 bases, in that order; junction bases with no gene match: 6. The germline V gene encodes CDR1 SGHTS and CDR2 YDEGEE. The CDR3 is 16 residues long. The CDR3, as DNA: TGTGCCAGCAGCTTCCTTGGGACAGGGGGGGACTATGGCTACACCTTC. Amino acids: CASSFLGTGGDYGYTF.

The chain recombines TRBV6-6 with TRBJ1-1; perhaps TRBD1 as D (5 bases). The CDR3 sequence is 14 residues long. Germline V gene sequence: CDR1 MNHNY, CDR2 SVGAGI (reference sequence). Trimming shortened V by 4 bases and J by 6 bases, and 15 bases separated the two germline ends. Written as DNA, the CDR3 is TGTGCCAGCAGTTCGCCGGGGGGGATCCCTGAAGCTTTCTTT. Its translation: CASSSPGGIPEAFF.

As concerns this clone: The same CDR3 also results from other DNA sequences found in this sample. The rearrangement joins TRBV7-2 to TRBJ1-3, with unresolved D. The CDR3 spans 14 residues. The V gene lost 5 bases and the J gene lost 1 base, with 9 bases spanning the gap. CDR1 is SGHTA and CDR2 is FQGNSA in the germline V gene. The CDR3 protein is CASSPGVSGNTIYF. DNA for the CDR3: TGTGCCAGCAGCCCAGGTGTATCTGGAAACACCATATATTTT.